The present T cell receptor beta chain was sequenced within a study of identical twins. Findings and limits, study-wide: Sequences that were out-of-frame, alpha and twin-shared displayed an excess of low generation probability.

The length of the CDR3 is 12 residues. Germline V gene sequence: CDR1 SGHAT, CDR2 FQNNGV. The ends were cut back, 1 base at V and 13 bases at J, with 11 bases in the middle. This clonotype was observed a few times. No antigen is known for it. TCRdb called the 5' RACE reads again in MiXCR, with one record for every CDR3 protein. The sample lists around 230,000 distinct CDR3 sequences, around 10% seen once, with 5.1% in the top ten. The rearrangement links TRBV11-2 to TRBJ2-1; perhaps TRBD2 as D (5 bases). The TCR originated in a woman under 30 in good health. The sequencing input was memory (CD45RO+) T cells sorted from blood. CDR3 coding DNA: TGTGCCAGCAGCTTAGGATTCCGGGAACAGTTCTTC. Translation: CASSLGFREQFF. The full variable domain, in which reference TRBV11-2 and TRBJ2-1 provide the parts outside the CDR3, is EAGVAQSPRYKIIEKRQSVAFWCNPISGHATLYWYQQILGQGPKLLIQFQNNGVVDDSQLPKDRFSAERLKGVDSTLKIQPAKLEDSAVYLCASSLGFREQFFGPGTRLTVL.